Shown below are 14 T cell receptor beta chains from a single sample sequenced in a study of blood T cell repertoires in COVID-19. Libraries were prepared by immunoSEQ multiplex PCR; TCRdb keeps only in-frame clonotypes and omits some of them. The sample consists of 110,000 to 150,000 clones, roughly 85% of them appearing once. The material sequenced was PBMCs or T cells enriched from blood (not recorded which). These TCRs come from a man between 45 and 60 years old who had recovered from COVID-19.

CDR3 DNA sequence: TGTGCCAGCAGCCCCCTCCTAGGAGGCGTTGAGGCGGGAAACACCATATATTTT. It specifies CASSPLLGGVEAGNTIYF. The chain is built from TRBV3-1 (or the pseudogene TRBV3-2) and TRBJ1-3; D gene uncertain. CDR1 LGHDT and CDR2 YNNKEL come from the germline V gene (reference sequence). With 4 bases removed from V and 4 bases from J, the gap between germline ends came to 23 bases. CDR3 length: 18 amino acids.

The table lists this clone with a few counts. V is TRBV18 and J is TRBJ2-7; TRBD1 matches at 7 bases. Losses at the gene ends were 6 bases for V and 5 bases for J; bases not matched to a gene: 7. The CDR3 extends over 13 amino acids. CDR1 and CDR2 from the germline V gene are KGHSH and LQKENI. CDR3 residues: CASSTTGFNEQYF. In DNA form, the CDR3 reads TGTGCCAGCTCTACGACAGGGTTCAACGAGCAGTACTTC.

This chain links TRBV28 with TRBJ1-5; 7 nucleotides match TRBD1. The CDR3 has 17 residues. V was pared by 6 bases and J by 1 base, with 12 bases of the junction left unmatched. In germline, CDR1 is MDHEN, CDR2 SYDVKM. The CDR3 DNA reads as TGTGCCAGCAGCTCACTAGGAGGGGGCGGGAGCAATCAGCCCCAGCATTTT. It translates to CASSSLGGGGSNQPQHF.

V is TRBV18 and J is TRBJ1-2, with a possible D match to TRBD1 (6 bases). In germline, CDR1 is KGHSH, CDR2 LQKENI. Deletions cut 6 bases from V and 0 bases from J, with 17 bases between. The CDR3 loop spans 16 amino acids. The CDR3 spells CASSSYRQAPNYGYTF. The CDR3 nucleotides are TGTGCCAGCTCTTCGTATCGACAGGCGCCTAACTATGGCTACACCTTC.

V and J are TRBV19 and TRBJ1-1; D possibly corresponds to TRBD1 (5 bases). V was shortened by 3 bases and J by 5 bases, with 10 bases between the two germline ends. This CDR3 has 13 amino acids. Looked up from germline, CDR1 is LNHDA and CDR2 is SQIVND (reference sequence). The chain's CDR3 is CASSIKGVTEAFF. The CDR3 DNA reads TGTGCCAGTAGTATCAAAGGGGTGACTGAAGCTTTCTTT.

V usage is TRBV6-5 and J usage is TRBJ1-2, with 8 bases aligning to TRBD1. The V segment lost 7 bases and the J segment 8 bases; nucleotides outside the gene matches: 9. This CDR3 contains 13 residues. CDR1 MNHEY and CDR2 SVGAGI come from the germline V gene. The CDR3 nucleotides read TGTGCCAGCAAGCCGGGACAGGCGGTGGGCTACACCTTC. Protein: CASKPGQAVGYTF.

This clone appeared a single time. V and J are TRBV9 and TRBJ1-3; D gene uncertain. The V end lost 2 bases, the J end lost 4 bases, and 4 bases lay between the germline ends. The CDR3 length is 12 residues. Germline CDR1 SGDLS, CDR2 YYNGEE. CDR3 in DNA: TGTGCCAGCAGCGTTCTCGGAAACACCATATATTTT. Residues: CASSVLGNTIYF.

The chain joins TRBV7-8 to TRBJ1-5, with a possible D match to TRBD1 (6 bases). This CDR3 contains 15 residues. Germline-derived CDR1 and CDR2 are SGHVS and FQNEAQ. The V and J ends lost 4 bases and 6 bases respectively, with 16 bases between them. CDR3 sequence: CASSSTGGWGQPQHF. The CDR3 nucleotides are TGTGCCAGCAGCTCCACGGGGGGCTGGGGTCAGCCCCAGCATTTT.

The CDR3 nucleotides read TGTGCCAGCAGCGCTGGGGGCTATGGAAACACCATATATTTT. Protein sequence: CASSAGGYGNTIYF. The chain links TRBV9 to TRBJ1-3, with D possibly being TRBD1 (6 bases). The CDR3 spans 14 residues. Per germline, CDR1 SGDLS and CDR2 YYNGEE. V lost 3 bases, J lost 3 bases, and 10 bases lay in between.

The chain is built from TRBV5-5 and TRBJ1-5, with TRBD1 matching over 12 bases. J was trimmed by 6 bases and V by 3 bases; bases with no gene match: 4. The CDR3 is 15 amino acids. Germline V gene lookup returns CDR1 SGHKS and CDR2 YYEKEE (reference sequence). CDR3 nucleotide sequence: TGTGCCAGCAGCTCGGGACAGGGGGCTTTTCAGCCCCAGCATTTT. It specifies CASSSGQGAFQPQHF.

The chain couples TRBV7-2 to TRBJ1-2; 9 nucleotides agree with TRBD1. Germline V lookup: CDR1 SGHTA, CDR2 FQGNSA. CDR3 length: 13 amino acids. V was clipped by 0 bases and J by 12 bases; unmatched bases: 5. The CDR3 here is CASSLAVQGAHTF. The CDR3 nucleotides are TGTGCCAGCAGCTTAGCGGTACAGGGGGCCCACACCTTC.

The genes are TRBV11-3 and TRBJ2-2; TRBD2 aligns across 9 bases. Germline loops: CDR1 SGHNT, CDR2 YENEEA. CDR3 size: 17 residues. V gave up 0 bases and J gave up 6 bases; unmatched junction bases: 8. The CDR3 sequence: CASSLEGLSGGSGELFF. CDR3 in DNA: TGTGCCAGCAGCTTAGAAGGGCTTAGCGGGGGTTCCGGGGAGCTGTTTTTT.

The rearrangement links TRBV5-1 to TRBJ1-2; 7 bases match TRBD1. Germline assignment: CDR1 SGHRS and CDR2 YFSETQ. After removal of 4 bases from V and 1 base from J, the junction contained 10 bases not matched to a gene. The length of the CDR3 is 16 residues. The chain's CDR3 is CASSPGDSAVNYGYTF. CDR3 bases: TGCGCCAGCAGCCCGGGGGACAGCGCCGTTAACTATGGCTACACCTTC.

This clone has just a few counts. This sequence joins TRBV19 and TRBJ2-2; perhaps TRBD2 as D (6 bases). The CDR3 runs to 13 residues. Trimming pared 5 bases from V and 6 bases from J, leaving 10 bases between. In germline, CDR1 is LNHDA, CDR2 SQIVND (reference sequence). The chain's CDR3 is CASSFGGAGELFF. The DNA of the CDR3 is TGTGCCAGTAGTTTCGGCGGGGCCGGGGAGCTGTTTTTT. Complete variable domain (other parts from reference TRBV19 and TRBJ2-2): DGGITQSPKYLFRKEGQNVTLSCEQNLNHDAMYWYRQDPGQGLRLIYYSQIVNDFQKGDIAEGYSVSREKKESFPLTVTSAQKNPTAFYLCASSFGGAGELFFGEGSRLTVL.